This paragraph covers one T cell receptor (beta chain) sequence. TCRdb's table, derived via immunoSEQ multiplex PCR, lists solely in-frame clones and lacks some. The sample holds 120,000 to 150,000 clones, under 90% seen once. Germline V lookup: CDR1 SGDLS, CDR2 YYNGEE. Germline trimming cut 4 bases from V and 2 bases from J; bases unmatched to any gene: 6. CDR3 length equals 16 residues. The sample is drawn from a study of blood T cell repertoires in COVID-19. Background on the study: Among Cohort 3 donors, those recovered had two negative PCRs, clearance, or symptom resolution. The samples span acute and convalescent COVID-19 from the United States, Italy and Spain. T cells, B-cell-depleted T cells, or PBMCs supplied cDNA or gDNA.

Self-reported history from a screening survey and questionnaire set each donor's cohort. The sample was PBMCs or T cells enriched from blood (not recorded which). This clonotype originated in a man aged 50-59 years in a cohort exposed to, infected with or recovered from COVID-19 (not recorded which). The chain recombines TRBV9 with TRBJ2-3, with 11 bases matching TRBD2. The CDR3 sequence: CASSPTSGRPTDTQYF. Here the CDR3 DNA reads TGTGCCAGCAGCCCAACTAGCGGGAGACCCACAGATACGCAGTATTTT.